Listed below are T cell receptor beta chains from one sample, sequenced in a study of identical twins. TCRdb recomputed calls from the 5' RACE reads with MiXCR, one row per CDR3 protein. The profile shows 600,000 to 700,000 distinct CDR3 sequences, 20% to 25% of them singletons. Another study also made use of these data, one on T cells expressing NK-cell markers.

Sequencing was carried out using PBMCs. The receptors shown here come from a young woman in good health. Both conserved end residues are part of each CDR3. Fields, in order: CDR3 protein, CDR3 DNA, J gene, D gene, V gene, clone size. D genes are given only for firm matches. A clone size is listed for some rows: how often the clone was seen (once, few, many), or a class if it is expanded.

CASSQERFSYEQYF,TGCGCCAGCAGCCAGGAACGGTTCTCCTACGAGCAGTACTTC,TRBJ2-7,-,TRBV4-3,-
CASREVEDTEAFF,TGCGCCAGCCGTGAGGTAGAGGACACTGAAGCTTTCTTT,TRBJ1-1,-,TRBV5-1,few
CSVDLTAQETQYF,TGCAGCGTTGATTTGACAGCTCAAGAGACCCAGTACTTC,TRBJ2-5,-,TRBV29-1,many
CASNLGRDYGYTF,TGTGCCAGCAACTTGGGCAGGGACTATGGCTACACCTTC,TRBJ1-2,-,TRBV7-2,-
CASSLPPAGLGEQYF,TGTGCCAGCAGTTTACCCCCGGCTGGGCTAGGCGAGCAGTACTTC,TRBJ2-7,-,TRBV12-3/TRBV12-4,few
CASSAGLAGGQPTDTQYF,TGTGCCAGCAGCGCCGGACTAGCGGGGGGGCAGCCCACAGATACGCAGTATTTT,TRBJ2-3,TRBD2,TRBV9,-
CASSWDRGGSPLHF,TGTGCCAGCAGTTGGGATAGGGGGGGGTCACCCCTCCACTTT,TRBJ1-6,-,TRBV6-5,few
CASSYGGNTEAFF,TGTGCCAGCAGTTACGGGGGGAACACTGAAGCTTTCTTT,TRBJ1-1,-,TRBV6-5,many
CAWSISIKTSGRALGYNEQFF,TGTGCCTGGAGTATTTCAATAAAGACTAGCGGGAGGGCCTTAGGCTACAATGAGCAGTTCTTC,TRBJ2-1,TRBD2,TRBV30,-
CASSSRGAGGYTF,TGTGCCAGCAGCTCCCGCGGGGCTGGGGGCTACACCTTC,TRBJ1-2,-,TRBV5-6,many
CSARAGGHGNQPQHF,TGCAGTGCTAGAGCAGGGGGACACGGAAATCAGCCCCAGCATTTT,TRBJ1-5,TRBD1,TRBV20-1,-
CASSFGLAGSLTDTQYF,TGCGCCAGCAGCTTCGGACTAGCGGGATCCCTCACAGATACGCAGTATTTT,TRBJ2-3,TRBD2,TRBV5-1,few
CSARDTTGQAQYF,TGCAGTGCTAGAGATACGACAGGGCAAGCGCAGTATTTT,TRBJ2-3,TRBD1,TRBV20-1,few
CASRRLAGASSYNEQFF,TGTGCCAGCAGACGACTAGCGGGAGCTAGCTCCTACAATGAGCAGTTCTTC,TRBJ2-1,TRBD2,TRBV5-8,-
CASSWDWITDTQYF,TGTGCCAGCAGCTGGGACTGGATCACAGATACGCAGTATTTT,TRBJ2-3,-,TRBV5-5,few
CASSLVDRSPNSYEQYF,TGTGCCAGCAGCTTAGTCGACAGGAGCCCTAATTCCTACGAGCAGTACTTC,TRBJ2-7,-,TRBV7-9,-
CSARTSPGELFF,TGCAGTGCTAGGACCTCCCCCGGGGAGCTGTTTTTT,TRBJ2-2,-,TRBV20-1,-
CASSASRWTSTDTQYF,TGTGCCAGCAGTGCTTCAAGGTGGACTAGCACAGATACGCAGTATTTT,TRBJ2-3,-,TRBV25-1,few
CAMSPGLLCGYTF,TGTGCCATGAGCCCCGGGCTCCTCTGTGGCTACACCTTC,TRBJ1-2,-,TRBV5-6,-
CASRDAGTEAFF,TGCGCCAGCAGAGACGCAGGGACTGAAGCTTTCTTT,TRBJ1-1,-,TRBV10-2,once
CATRDQMAGPYEQYF,TGTGCCACCAGAGACCAGATGGCGGGGCCCTACGAGCAGTACTTC,TRBJ2-7,-,TRBV15,-
CSARDYSRGGGSYNEQFF,TGCAGTGCTAGAGATTATAGTAGGGGCGGGGGCTCCTACAATGAGCAGTTCTTC,TRBJ2-1,TRBD2,TRBV20-1,few
CASTRYPGVGNEQFF,TGTGCCAGCACCCGATATCCCGGAGTTGGCAATGAGCAGTTCTTC,TRBJ2-1,-,TRBV7-2,many
CASSLTGAPDTQYF,TGCGCCAGCAGCTTGACAGGGGCGCCAGATACGCAGTATTTT,TRBJ2-3,TRBD1,TRBV5-1,-
CSGGGHDTDTQYF,TGCTCCGGGGGGGGGCACGACACAGATACGCAGTATTTT,TRBJ2-3,TRBD2,TRBV29-1,few
CASSLGRDFGYEQYF,TGTGCCAGCAGTCTGGGAAGGGACTTCGGGTACGAGCAGTACTTC,TRBJ2-7,-,TRBV12-3/TRBV12-4,once
CASNPWGSGSSEQFF,TGTGCCAGCAACCCGTGGGGTAGCGGGAGCAGTGAGCAGTTCTTC,TRBJ2-1,TRBD2,TRBV6-2/TRBV6-3,few